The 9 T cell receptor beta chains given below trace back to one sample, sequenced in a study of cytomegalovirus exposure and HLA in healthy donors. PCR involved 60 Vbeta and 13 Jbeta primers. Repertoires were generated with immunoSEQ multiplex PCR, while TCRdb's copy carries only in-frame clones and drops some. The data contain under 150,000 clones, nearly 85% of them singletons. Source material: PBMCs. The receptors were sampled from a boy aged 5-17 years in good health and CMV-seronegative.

The CDR3 spells CASSFAPTAQYEQYF. DNA of the CDR3: TGTGCCAGCAGCTTTGCGCCGACAGCACAGTACGAGCAGTACTTC. This chain uses TRBV11-2 with TRBJ2-7; perhaps TRBD1 as D (5 bases). Germline V gives CDR1 SGHAT, CDR2 FQNNGV. The CDR3 extends over 15 amino acids. V shed 3 bases and J shed 4 bases, with 16 bases lying between them.

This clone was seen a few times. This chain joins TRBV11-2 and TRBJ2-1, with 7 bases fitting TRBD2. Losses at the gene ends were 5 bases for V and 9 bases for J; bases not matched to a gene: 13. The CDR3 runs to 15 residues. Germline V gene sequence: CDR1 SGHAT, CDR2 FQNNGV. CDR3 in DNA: TGTGCCAGCAGCCCTCCACGGGACTACCTTTTTGAGCAGTTCTTC. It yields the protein CASSPPRDYLFEQFF.

The chain's CDR3 is CASSSWTGRLEQFF. The CDR3 coding sequence is TGTGCCAGTAGTTCCTGGACAGGGAGGTTGGAGCAGTTCTTC. The chain uses TRBV19 and TRBJ2-1; 8 positions agree with TRBD1. The CDR3 consists of 14 residues. CDR1 is LNHDA, CDR2 SQIVND, per germline (reference sequence). After removal of 5 bases from V and 10 bases from J, the junction contained 10 bases not matched to a gene.

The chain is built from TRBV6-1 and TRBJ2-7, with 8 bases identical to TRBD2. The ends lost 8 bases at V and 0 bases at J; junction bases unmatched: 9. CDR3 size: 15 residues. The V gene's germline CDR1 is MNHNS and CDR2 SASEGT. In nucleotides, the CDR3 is TGTGCCAGCGGAACCCACGGGGGGGCCTCCTACGAGCAGTACTTC. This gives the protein CASGTHGGASYEQYF.

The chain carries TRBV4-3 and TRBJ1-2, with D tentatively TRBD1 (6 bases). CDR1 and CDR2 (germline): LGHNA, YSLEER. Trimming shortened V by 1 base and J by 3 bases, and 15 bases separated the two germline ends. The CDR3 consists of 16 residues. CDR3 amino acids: CASSQVLAGDDYGYTF. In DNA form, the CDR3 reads TGCGCCAGCAGCCAAGTTCTGGCAGGGGATGACTATGGCTACACCTTC.

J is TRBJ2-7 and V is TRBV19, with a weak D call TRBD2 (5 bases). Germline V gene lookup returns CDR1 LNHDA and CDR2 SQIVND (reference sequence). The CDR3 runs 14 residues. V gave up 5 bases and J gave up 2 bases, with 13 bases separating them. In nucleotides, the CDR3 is TGTGCCAGTAGTCCGACCGGGGTTCCCTACGAGCAGTACTTC. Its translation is CASSPTGVPYEQYF. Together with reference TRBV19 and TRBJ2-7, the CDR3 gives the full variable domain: DGGITQSPKYLFRKEGQNVTLSCEQNLNHDAMYWYRQDPGQGLRLIYYSQIVNDFQKGDIAEGYSVSREKKESFPLTVTSAQKNPTAFYLCASSPTGVPYEQYFGPGTRLTVT.

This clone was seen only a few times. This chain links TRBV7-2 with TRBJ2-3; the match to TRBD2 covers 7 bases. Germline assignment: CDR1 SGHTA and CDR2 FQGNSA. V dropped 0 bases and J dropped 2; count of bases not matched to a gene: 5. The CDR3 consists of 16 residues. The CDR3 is CASSLALAPNTDTQYF. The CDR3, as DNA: TGTGCCAGCAGCTTAGCACTAGCGCCCAACACAGATACGCAGTATTTT.

This CDR3 is CAISESTGTQYF. The CDR3 region has the DNA TGTGCCATCAGTGAGTCAACTGGTACGCAGTATTTT. The chain carries TRBV10-3 and TRBJ2-3; D is uncertain. The CDR3 sequence is 12 residues long. CDR1 is ENHRY and CDR2 is SYGVKD in the germline V gene. The V end lost 0 bases, the J end lost 8 bases, and 6 bases lay between the germline ends.

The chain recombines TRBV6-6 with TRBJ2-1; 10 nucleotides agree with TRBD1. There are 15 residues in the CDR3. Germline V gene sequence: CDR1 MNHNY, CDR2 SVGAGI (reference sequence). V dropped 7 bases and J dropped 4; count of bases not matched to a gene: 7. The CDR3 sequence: CASTPGTGVYNEQFF. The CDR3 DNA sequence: TGTGCCAGCACCCCCGGGACAGGGGTGTACAATGAGCAGTTCTTC.